This T cell receptor (beta chain) was identified in a study of cytomegalovirus exposure and HLA in healthy donors. The CDR3 sequence is 15 residues long. V lost 5 bases to trimming and J lost 10 bases, with 21 bases between them. Germline lookup yields CDR1 SEHNR and CDR2 FQNEAQ (reference sequence). Study conclusions and caveats: In a later analysis, HLA-C alleles had the fewest associated TCRs, DRB1 alleles the most.

The study ran its PCR with 60 Vbeta and 13 Jbeta primers. Repertoires were generated with immunoSEQ multiplex PCR, while TCRdb's copy carries only in-frame clones and drops some. The sample shows about 200,000 clones, roughly 70% of them seen only once. With regard to this clone: The antigen is unknown.

The gene calls are TRBV7-9 and TRBJ2-1; perhaps TRBD2 as D (7 bases). Specimen: PBMCs. This clonotype originated in a man aged 40-55 years in good health and CMV-seropositive. The CDR3 region has the DNA TGTGCCAGCAGCCAACAACACGGGGGGCCTGGGGAGCAGTTCTTC. Its protein product is CASSQQHGGPGEQFF.